A single sample gave rise to the 30 T cell receptor beta chains below, sequenced in a study of cytomegalovirus exposure and HLA in healthy donors. With 60 Vbeta and 13 Jbeta primers, the PCR was carried out. Here immunoSEQ multiplex PCR was the method, and the copy in TCRdb shows in-frame clones only, minus some. The table includes fewer than 150,000 clones, around 74% detected once. Input material: PBMCs. These receptors originate from a man in his 60s in good health and CMV-seropositive.

CDR3 bases: TGTGCCAGCAGTGAAGCAGGGGAATACGAGCAGTACTTC. Translating it yields CASSEAGEYEQYF. The V gene is TRBV6-1, the J gene TRBJ2-7, with a weak D call TRBD1 (5 bases). CDR1 is MNHNS and CDR2 is SASEGT in the germline V gene. V lost 0 bases and J 4 bases, leaving 7 bases between the germline ends. The CDR3 has 13 amino acids.

The chain couples TRBV7-2 to TRBJ1-2; TRBD1 matches at 7 bases. Per the germline V gene, CDR1 is SGHTA and CDR2 is FQGNSA. V lost 5 bases, J lost 3 bases, and 6 bases stayed unmatched. CDR3 length equals 14 residues. The CDR3 spells CASSGDSSYYGYTF. CDR3 DNA sequence: TGTGCCAGCAGCGGGGACAGTTCCTACTATGGCTACACCTTC.

V is TRBV6-6 and J is TRBJ2-7; weak D call: TRBD2 (6 bases). Germline assignment: CDR1 MNHNY and CDR2 SVGAGI (reference sequence). The ends were cut back, 5 bases at V and 3 bases at J, with 14 bases in the middle. This CDR3 region has 14 residues. CDR3 in DNA: TGTGCCAGCAGTCCTCCGGGGGAGATCTACGAGCAGTACTTC. It yields the protein CASSPPGEIYEQYF.

The chain couples TRBV4-2 to TRBJ2-3, with TRBD2 matching over 9 bases. Germline assignment: CDR1 LGHNA and CDR2 YNFKEQ. The CDR3 is 16 amino acids. The V gene end was trimmed by 1 base and the J gene end by 4 bases; junction bases not matched to a gene: 6. The CDR3 protein is CASSQAAGGRADTQYF. The CDR3 DNA reads TGTGCCAGCAGCCAAGCTGCGGGGGGGCGGGCAGATACGCAGTATTTT.

The rearrangement uses TRBV5-1 and TRBJ1-1; no clear D. Per germline, CDR1 SGHRS and CDR2 YFSETQ. The germline V and J ends were trimmed by 0 bases and 2 bases, with 11 bases remaining between them. The CDR3 loop spans 15 amino acids. In DNA form, the CDR3 reads TGCGCCAGCAGCTTGGCAGTGGGCGCAAACACTGAAGCTTTCTTT. Translation gives CASSLAVGANTEAFF.

As to this clone: Other DNA sequences in this specimen translate into the identical CDR3. This chain uses TRBV29-1 with TRBJ2-5; TRBD2 agrees at 8 bases. Germline V lookup: CDR1 SQVTM, CDR2 ANQGSEA. V lost 4 bases and J lost 5; bases outside the gene matches: 6. The CDR3 length is 13 residues. CDR3 coding DNA: TGCAGCGTTGTTGCGGGAGGTGGCGAGACCCAGTACTTC. It encodes CSVVAGGGETQYF.

The V call is TRBV6-1, the J call TRBJ2-5; perhaps TRBD2 as D (6 bases). Germline values: CDR1 MNHNS, CDR2 SASEGT. This CDR3 spans 15 amino acids. V lost 4 bases and J 7 bases, leaving 19 bases between the germline ends. The CDR3 reads CASSVEGTSLGTQYF. The DNA for the CDR3 is TGTGCCAGCAGTGTTGAGGGGACTTCCTTAGGGACCCAGTACTTC.

CDR3 residues: CAISGPPGGPLVTDTQYF. The CDR3 coding sequence is TGTGCCATCAGTGGGCCCCCGGGGGGGCCTTTGGTGACAGATACGCAGTATTTT. The chain carries TRBV10-3 and TRBJ2-3; TRBD2 matches at 8 bases. J was trimmed by 3 bases and V by 4 bases; bases with no gene match: 15. There are 18 residues in the CDR3. Germline lookup yields CDR1 ENHRY and CDR2 SYGVKD.

The table lists this clone with a count of one. This chain joins TRBV7-2 and TRBJ1-1, with D possibly matching TRBD1 (5 bases). The CDR3 runs 14 residues. Trimming stripped 0 bases from V and 1 base from J, with 6 bases between. The germline gives CDR1 SGHTA, CDR2 FQGNSA. The CDR3 DNA reads as TGTGCCAGCAGCTTAGCTCAGGGGAACACTGAAGCTTTCTTT. Translation: CASSLAQGNTEAFF.

The chain has TRBV6-4 and TRBJ1-2; TRBD1 is a possible D gene (6 bases). Per the germline V gene, CDR1 is MRHNA and CDR2 is SNTAGT. This CDR3 is built from 12 residues. Trimming left V 6 bases short and J 8 bases short, with 13 bases between. The CDR3 nucleotides are TGTGCCAGCAGCGGCGGGGGGCACGGCTACACCTTC. Its translation is CASSGGGHGYTF.

The chain carries TRBV14 and TRBJ1-1; perhaps TRBD1 as D (5 bases). With 0 bases removed from V and 5 bases from J, the gap between germline ends came to 13 bases. Looked up from germline, CDR1 is SGHDN and CDR2 is FVKESK. This CDR3 contains 15 residues. The CDR3, as DNA: TGTGCCAGCAGCCAAGATGGGTGGGGGGGGACTGAAGCTTTCTTT. Translating it yields CASSQDGWGGTEAFF. Full variable domain (missing parts from reference TRBV14 and TRBJ1-1): EAGVTQFPSHSVIEKGQTVTLRCDPISGHDNLYWYRRVMGKEIKFLLHFVKESKQDESGMPNNRFLAERTGGTYSTLKVQPAELEDSGVYFCASSQDGWGGTEAFFGQGTRLTVV.

J is TRBJ2-1 and V is TRBV5-1; 8 nucleotides agree with TRBD2. The CDR3 is 15 residues long. Trimming cost V 6 bases and J 2 bases; bases outside gene matches: 7. Germline-derived CDR1 and CDR2 are SGHRS and YFSETQ. The CDR3 nucleotides read TGCGCCAGCACCCCTACTAGCGGTGCCTACAATGAGCAGTTCTTC. Translating gives CASTPTSGAYNEQFF. Drawing the rest from reference TRBV5-1 and TRBJ2-1, the complete variable domain is KAGVTQTPRYLIKTRGQQVTLSCSPISGHRSVSWYQQTPGQGLQFLFEYFSETQRNKGNFPGRFSGRQFSNSRSEMNVSTLELGDSALYLCASTPTSGAYNEQFFGPGTRLTVL.

This chain uses TRBV5-4 with TRBJ1-2; 10 positions agree with TRBD1. CDR3 length equals 14 residues. Per the germline V gene, CDR1 is SGHNT and CDR2 is YYREEE (reference sequence). The V gene end was trimmed by 6 bases and the J gene end by 4 bases; junction bases not matched to a gene: 6. CDR3 DNA: TGTGCCAGCACCAGACAGGGGGCGATCTATGGCTACACCTTC. This encodes CASTRQGAIYGYTF.

This sequence joins TRBV5-4 and TRBJ1-1; 12 bases map to TRBD1. The junction had 13 bases not matched to a gene; V was cut back by 5 bases and J by 11 bases. Germline loops: CDR1 SGHNT, CDR2 YYREEE (reference sequence). This CDR3 has 15 amino acids. CDR3 bases: TGTGCCAGCAGTCTACCGGGACAGGGGGCCCGATCGGCTTTCTTT. This encodes CASSLPGQGARSAFF.

The J gene is TRBJ2-7, the V gene TRBV6-5; TRBD1 matches at 7 bases. V gave up 6 bases and J gave up 0 bases; unmatched junction bases: 5. CDR3 length: 14 residues. The germline V gene encodes CDR1 MNHEY and CDR2 SVGAGI. The chain's CDR3 is CASSPTGDSYEQYF. CDR3 sequence (DNA): TGTGCCAGCAGCCCCACAGGGGACTCCTACGAGCAGTACTTC.

The chain is built from TRBV7-9 and TRBJ1-2; weak D call: TRBD1 (5 bases). The V end was cut by 0 bases, the J end by 5 bases, with 10 bases between. CDR1 is SEHNR and CDR2 is FQNEAQ in the germline V gene (reference sequence). This CDR3 is 14 amino acids long. CDR3 sequence reads: CASSLAQGFYGYTF. The CDR3 region has the DNA TGTGCCAGCAGCTTAGCGCAGGGATTTTATGGCTACACCTTC.

J is TRBJ1-2 and V is TRBV2; D gene ambiguous. Trimming pared 5 bases from V and 4 bases from J, leaving 8 bases between. The V gene's germline CDR1 is SNHLY and CDR2 FYNNEI. This CDR3 is 12 amino acids long. CDR3 protein: CASSTYSYGYTF. The CDR3 nucleotides read TGTGCCAGCAGTACCTATTCCTATGGCTACACCTTC. The full variable domain, with the rest looked up from reference TRBV2 and TRBJ1-2, is EPEVTQTPSHQVTQMGQEVILRCVPISNHLYFYWYRQILGQKVEFLVSFYNNEISEKSEIFDDQFSVERPDGSNFTLKIRSTKLEDSAMYFCASSTYSYGYTFGSGTRLTVV.

J is TRBJ2-7 and V is TRBV2, with TRBD2 matching over 13 bases. V was clipped by 2 bases and J by 3 bases; unmatched bases: 10. Germline V gene lookup returns CDR1 SNHLY and CDR2 FYNNEI. The CDR3 is made up of 18 amino acids. The CDR3 loop reads CASSEIARGLAGHYEQYF. The CDR3, as DNA: TGTGCCAGCAGTGAAATCGCAAGGGGACTAGCGGGGCACTACGAGCAGTACTTC.

V gene TRBV11-2 combines with J gene TRBJ1-3; D gene uncertain. CDR1 SGHAT and CDR2 FQNNGV come from the germline V gene. V was pared by 0 bases and J by 4 bases, with 10 bases between. CDR3 length: 15 residues. The CDR3 region has the DNA TGTGCCAGCAGCTTAGATCAAACTTTCGGAAACACCATATATTTT. Protein: CASSLDQTFGNTIYF.

This clone showed up just once. The chain combines TRBV5-5 with TRBJ2-7; D is possibly TRBD1 (6 bases). CDR1 is SGHKS, CDR2 YYEKEE, per germline (reference sequence). Trimming left V 5 bases short and J 0 bases short, with 15 bases between. The CDR3 contains 15 residues. The CDR3 nucleotides read TGTGCCAGCAGTACCCGGACAGCAAGCTCCTACGAGCAGTACTTC. Encoded protein: CASSTRTASSYEQYF.

This clone was observed a single time. The V call is TRBV15, the J call TRBJ1-1, with a possible D match to TRBD1 (6 bases). This CDR3 is built from 14 residues. Deletions cut 4 bases from V and 6 bases from J, with 15 bases between. Germline-derived CDR1 and CDR2 are LNHNV and YYDKDF (reference sequence). CDR3 DNA: TGTGCCACCAGCAATTACAGGGAATGGTCTGAAGCTTTCTTT. Residues: CATSNYREWSEAFF. Full variable domain (remainder filled in from reference TRBV15 and TRBJ1-1): DAMVIQNPRYQVTQFGKPVTLSCSQTLNHNVMYWYQQKSSQAPKLLFHYYDKDFNNEADTPDNFQSRRPNTSFCFLDIRSPGLGDTAMYLCATSNYREWSEAFFGQGTRLTVV.

This chain connects TRBV4-1 to TRBJ2-1, with TRBD2 matching 10 bases. The V gene end was trimmed by 0 bases and the J gene end by 0 bases; junction bases not matched to a gene: 14. CDR3 length: 21 amino acids. Germline CDR1 reads MGHRA; CDR2 reads YSYEKL. The CDR3 bases are TGCGCCAGCAGCCAAGATTATCGGGGCGCTAGCGGGGGAGCCTCCTACAATGAGCAGTTCTTC. Translating it yields CASSQDYRGASGGASYNEQFF.

The chain links TRBV30 to TRBJ2-5; TRBD2 aligns across 12 bases. J lost 7 bases, V lost 0 bases, and 12 bases had no gene match. Germline assignment: CDR1 GTSNPN and CDR2 SVGIG (reference sequence). This CDR3 is 17 amino acids long. The CDR3 region is CAWSVMLAGGPGGTQYF. The CDR3 coding sequence is TGTGCCTGGAGTGTCATGCTAGCGGGAGGGCCGGGGGGGACCCAGTACTTC.

With respect to this clone: Mismatch with germline at one junction end may stem from a read error. The chain links TRBV7-9 to TRBJ2-1, with D possibly being TRBD1 (8 bases). The CDR3 runs to 13 residues. Germline CDR1 reads SEHNR; CDR2 reads FQNEAQ (reference sequence). The CDR3 protein is CSSGAGGKNEQFF. CDR3 bases: TGTTCCAGCGGGGCAGGGGGCAAGAATGAGCAGTTCTTC.

The chain links TRBV2 to TRBJ2-3; 10 nucleotides line up with TRBD2. With V trimmed by 2 bases and J by 6 bases, 5 bases remained unmatched. This CDR3 region has 15 residues. CDR1 SNHLY and CDR2 FYNNEI come from the germline V gene. This CDR3 reads CASSESAGGGDTQYF. The CDR3 coding sequence is TGTGCCAGCAGTGAATCAGCGGGAGGGGGGGATACGCAGTATTTT.

The count of this clone is one. The chain has TRBV7-3 and TRBJ2-1, with TRBD2 matching over 8 bases. J was trimmed by 8 bases and V by 2 bases; bases with no gene match: 8. The germline V gene encodes CDR1 SGHTA and CDR2 FQGTGA. The CDR3 is 15 residues long. The CDR3 bases are TGTGCCAGCAGCTTAGTCGCGGGGGGAGGGGATGAGCAGTTCTTC. Its translation: CASSLVAGGGDEQFF.

CDR3 bases: TGTGCCAGCAGTTCATATACCGGGGAGACCCAGTACTTC. As protein: CASSSYTGETQYF. The chain couples TRBV27 to TRBJ2-5; no firm D call. CDR3 size: 13 residues. Germline assignment: CDR1 MNHEY and CDR2 SMNVEV (reference sequence). Trimming shortened V by 4 bases and J by 5 bases, and 11 bases separated the two germline ends.

This clone was seen more than once but under ten times. The chain combines TRBV6-5 with TRBJ2-5, with no clear D. CDR1 is MNHEY, CDR2 SVGAGI, per germline. V shed 5 bases and J shed 1 base, with 8 bases lying between them. The CDR3 extends over 13 amino acids. CDR3 residues: CASSPQIQETQYF. For the CDR3, the DNA is TGTGCCAGCAGTCCGCAGATCCAAGAGACCCAGTACTTC.

The chain is built from TRBV18 and TRBJ2-5, with a weak D call TRBD2 (5 bases). The germline V gene encodes CDR1 KGHSH and CDR2 LQKENI. The CDR3 is made up of 13 amino acids. V was clipped by 8 bases and J by 2 bases, with 12 bases between them. The CDR3 coding sequence is TGTGCCAGCCTTCGCGGACTGCAAGAGACCCAGTACTTC. This sequence encodes CASLRGLQETQYF.

The rearrangement links TRBV2 to TRBJ2-7, with 10 bases matching TRBD1. Germline CDR1 SNHLY, CDR2 FYNNEI. The CDR3 length is 14 residues. The junction had 8 bases not matched to a gene; V was cut back by 7 bases and J by 5 bases. The CDR3 nucleotides are TGTGCCAGCAAAAGGACAGGGGGAATGGACGAGCAGTACTTC. It is translated as CASKRTGGMDEQYF.